This T cell receptor (beta chain) was sequenced during a study of CD8+ T cells in alopecia areata. Study background: Female C3H/HeJ mice aged roughly 7-11 weeks received skin from approximately 6-13-month-old C3H/HeJ donors with spontaneous alopecia. Study-wide findings and caveats: With patients, TCR sharing proved less clear than in mice, a difference possibly related to HLA.

Using CD4, CD8alpha, NKG2D, NKG2ACE and other markers, pooled cutaneous lymph node cells were sorted. CDR3 size: 15 residues. Trimming shortened V by 1 base and J by 3 bases, and 9 bases separated the two germline ends. The germline CDR1 and CDR2 sequences are LGHNA and YNLKQL (reference sequence). Extracted from the samples, RNA was reverse transcribed into cDNA to serve as the sequencing template. Sequencing was performed with immunoSEQ multiplex PCR; in TCRdb, only in-frame clones are kept and a portion is missing. The record shows 290,000 or so clones for this sample, with no singletons present. This clone has more than one count but fewer than ten. Antigen: not known. Gene names denote mouse genes. The CDR3 goes on 4 residues after the read ends, and that part is filled in from the germline J gene.

The J gene is TRBJ2-2, the V gene TRBV5, with TRBD1 as a possible D gene (5 bases). Sequenced input: CD4+ T cells sorted from a lymph node. The clonotype originates from a C3H/HeJ mouse with alopecia areata. Mouse strain MHC haplotype: H2-k. This CDR3 reads CASSQAGKDTGQLYF. CDR3 bases read: TGTGCCAGCAGCCAAGCAGGGAAGGACACCGGG.